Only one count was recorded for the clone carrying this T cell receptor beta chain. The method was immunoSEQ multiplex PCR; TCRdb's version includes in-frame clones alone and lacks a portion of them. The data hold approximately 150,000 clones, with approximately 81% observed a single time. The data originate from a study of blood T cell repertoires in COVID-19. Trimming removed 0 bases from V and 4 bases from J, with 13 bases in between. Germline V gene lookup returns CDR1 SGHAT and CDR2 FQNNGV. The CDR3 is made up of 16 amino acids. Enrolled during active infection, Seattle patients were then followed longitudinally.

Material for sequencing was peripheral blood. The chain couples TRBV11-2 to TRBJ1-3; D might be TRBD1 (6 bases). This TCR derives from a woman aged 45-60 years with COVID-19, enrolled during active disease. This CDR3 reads CASSLDPAGAGNTIYF. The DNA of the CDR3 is TGTGCCAGCAGCTTAGACCCCGCGGGGGCGGGAAACACCATATATTTT.